These T cell receptor beta chains were read from a single sample in a study of blood T cell repertoires in COVID-19. Only in-frame clones appear in the TCRdb table, and some are missing; sequencing was by immunoSEQ multiplex PCR. Among about 220,000 clones listed, roughly four fifths were seen once. The sample was peripheral blood. The receptors originated from a woman aged 70-85 years with acute or convalescent COVID-19. CDR3s include the opening cysteine and the closing phenylalanine or tryptophan. A D gene is named only where the DNA matches it firmly. Expanded clones get a size class; other rows say once, few or many, or leave the size out.

d_call	j_call	clone_size	v_call	cdr3_aa	cdr3_nt
TRBD1	TRBJ1-1	few	TRBV28	CASSLLVDREAFF	TGTGCCAGCAGTTTATTAGTGGACAGGGAAGCTTTCTTT
TRBD1	TRBJ2-7	few	TRBV6-5	CASSYRQGKNEQYF	TGTGCCAGCAGTTACCGACAGGGTAAAAACGAGCAGTACTTC
.	TRBJ1-6	once	TRBV3-1/TRBV3-2	CASSQYPALASSYNSPLHF	TGTGCCAGCAGCCAGTACCCGGCCCTCGCTAGCTCCTATAATTCACCCCTCCACTTT
.	TRBJ1-5	few	TRBV9	CASSVGFGQPQHF	TGTGCCAGCAGCGTCGGATTCGGGCAGCCCCAGCATTTT
TRBD1	TRBJ1-4	.	TRBV29-1	CSVTDTGELFF	TGCAGCGTTACTGACACAGGGGAACTGTTTTTT
TRBD1	TRBJ1-1	.	TRBV10-3	CAISGQGMNTEAFF	TGTGCCATCAGTGGACAGGGAATGAACACTGAAGCTTTCTTT
.	TRBJ1-4	.	TRBV7-2	CASSLSPDRQMEKLFF	TGTGCCAGCAGCTTATCTCCGGACAGACAGATGGAAAAACTGTTTTTT
.	TRBJ1-2	.	TRBV30	CAWSVSGIYGYTF	TGTGCCTGGAGTGTATCAGGAATCTATGGCTACACCTTC
.	TRBJ1-1	.	TRBV28	CASSLLGTNEAFF	TGTGCCAGCAGTTTACTAGGGACAAATGAAGCTTTCTTT
.	TRBJ2-1	.	TRBV12-3/TRBV12-4	CASSSSSYEQFF	TGTGCCAGCAGTTCTAGCAGCTATGAGCAGTTCTTC
.	TRBJ1-1	.	TRBV9	CASSVRPTRTEAFF	TGTGCCAGCAGCGTAAGGCCCACGAGGACTGAAGCTTTCTTT
.	TRBJ1-2	.	TRBV7-2	CASSPGGFGYTF	TGTGCCAGCAGCCCGGGGGGATTCGGCTACACCTTC
.	TRBJ1-1	.	TRBV5-4	CASSLVRGNTEAFF	TGTGCCAGCAGCCTTGTTCGGGGGAACACTGAAGCTTTCTTT
.	TRBJ1-1	many	TRBV7-2	CASTPRTDMNTEAFF	TGTGCCAGCACCCCAAGGACAGATATGAACACTGAAGCTTTCTTT
TRBD1	TRBJ1-2	.	TRBV28	CASRQYRGYGYTF	TGTGCCAGCAGGCAATACAGGGGATATGGCTACACCTTC
.	TRBJ1-6	.	TRBV3-1/TRBV3-2	CASSQEKTGNSPLHF	TGTGCCAGCAGCCAAGAGAAAACAGGAAATTCACCCCTCCACTTT
TRBD1	TRBJ2-1	few	TRBV6-5	CASSYSRDSNNEQFF	TGTGCCAGCAGTTACTCGAGGGACAGCAACAATGAGCAGTTCTTC
.	TRBJ1-2	.	TRBV7-2	CASSFSGGINYGYTF	TGTGCCAGCAGCTTCTCGGGGGGAATCAACTATGGCTACACCTTC
.	TRBJ1-5	.	TRBV7-2	CASSSTGNQPQHF	TGTGCCAGCAGCTCCACAGGGAATCAGCCCCAGCATTTT
.	TRBJ2-3	.	TRBV3-1/TRBV3-2	CASSQALAQYF	TGTGCCAGCAGCCAAGCCCTAGCACAGTATTTT
TRBD1	TRBJ2-3	.	TRBV7-9	CASSLSGQGTDTQYF	TGTGCCAGCAGCTTATCCGGACAGGGCACAGATACGCAGTATTTT
.	TRBJ1-6	.	TRBV10-3	CAISESADTYNSPLHF	TGTGCCATCAGTGAGTCTGCGGACACTTATAATTCACCCCTCCACTTT
.	TRBJ1-2	.	TRBV30	CAWSPDNYGYTF	TGTGCCTGGAGTCCAGATAACTATGGCTACACCTTC
.	TRBJ2-3	.	TRBV9	CASSLITDTQYF	TGTGCCAGCAGCTTAATCACAGATACGCAGTATTTT
TRBD1	TRBJ1-1	.	TRBV6-5	CASSNRGWRTEAFF	TGTGCCAGCAGTAACAGGGGTTGGAGGACTGAAGCTTTCTTT
TRBD2	TRBJ2-5	.	TRBV2	CASSEASSGGQETQYF	TGTGCCAGCAGTGAAGCATCTAGCGGGGGGCAAGAGACCCAGTACTTC
TRBD1	TRBJ1-2	.	TRBV7-2	CASSSSPWDRGLGYTF	TGTGCCAGCAGCTCATCACCTTGGGACAGGGGGCTTGGCTACACCTTC
TRBD1	TRBJ2-2	once	TRBV2	CASATGSMAGELFF	TGTGCCAGCGCGACAGGGTCTATGGCCGGGGAGCTGTTTTTT